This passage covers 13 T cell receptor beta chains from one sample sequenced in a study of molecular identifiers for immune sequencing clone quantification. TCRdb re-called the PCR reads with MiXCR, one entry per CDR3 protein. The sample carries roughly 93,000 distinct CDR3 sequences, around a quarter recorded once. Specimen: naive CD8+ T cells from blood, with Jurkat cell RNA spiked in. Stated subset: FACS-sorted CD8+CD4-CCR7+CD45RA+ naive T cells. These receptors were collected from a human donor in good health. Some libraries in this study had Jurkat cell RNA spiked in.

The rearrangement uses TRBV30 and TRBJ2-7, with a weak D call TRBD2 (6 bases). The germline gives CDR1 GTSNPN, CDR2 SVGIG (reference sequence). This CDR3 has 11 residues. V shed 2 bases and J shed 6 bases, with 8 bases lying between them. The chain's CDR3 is CAWSIGGEQYF. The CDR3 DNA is TGTGCCTGGAGTATCGGGGGCGAGCAGTACTTC.

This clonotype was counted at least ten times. The DNA for the CDR3 is TGTGCCAGCAGCTTAGGGGAAGCTCCTTTCGCGAACACCGGGGAGCTGTTTTTT. Protein sequence: CASSLGEAPFANTGELFF. The genes are TRBV7-9 and TRBJ2-2; D uncertain. Trimming left V 1 base short and J 0 bases short, with 15 bases between. Germline V gene lookup returns CDR1 SEHNR and CDR2 FQNEAQ (reference sequence). The CDR3 has 18 residues.

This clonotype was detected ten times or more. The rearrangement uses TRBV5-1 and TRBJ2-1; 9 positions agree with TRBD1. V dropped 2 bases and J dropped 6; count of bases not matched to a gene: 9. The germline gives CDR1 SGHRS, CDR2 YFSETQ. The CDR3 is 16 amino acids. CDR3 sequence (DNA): TGCGCCAGCAGCTTTGGACAGGGGAGTTTGGGCAATGAGCAGTTCTTC. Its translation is CASSFGQGSLGNEQFF.

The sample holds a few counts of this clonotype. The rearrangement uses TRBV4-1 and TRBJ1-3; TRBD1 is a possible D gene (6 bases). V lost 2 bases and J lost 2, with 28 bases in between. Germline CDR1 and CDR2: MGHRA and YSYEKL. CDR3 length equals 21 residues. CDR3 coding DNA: TGCGCCAGCAGCCAAACCTCTACCGCGAATCCCGGACAGCTCGCTGGAAACACCATATATTTT. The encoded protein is CASSQTSTANPGQLAGNTIYF.

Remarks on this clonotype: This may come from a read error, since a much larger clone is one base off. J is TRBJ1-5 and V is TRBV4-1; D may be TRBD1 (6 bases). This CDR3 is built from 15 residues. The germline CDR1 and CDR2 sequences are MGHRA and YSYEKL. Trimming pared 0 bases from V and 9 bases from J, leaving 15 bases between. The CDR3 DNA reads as TGCGCCAGCAGCCAAGATCCTGGGGGGCTTCGGCCCCAGCATTTT. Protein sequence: CASSQDPGGLRPQHF.

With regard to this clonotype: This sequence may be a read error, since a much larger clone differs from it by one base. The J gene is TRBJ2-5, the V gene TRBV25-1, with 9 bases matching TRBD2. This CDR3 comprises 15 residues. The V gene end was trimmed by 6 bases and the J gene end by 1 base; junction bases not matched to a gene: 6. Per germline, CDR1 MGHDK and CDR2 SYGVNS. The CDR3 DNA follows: TGTGCCAGCAGCTTGGCTAGCGGGGCCCAAGAGACCCAGTACTTC. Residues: CASSLASGAQETQYF.

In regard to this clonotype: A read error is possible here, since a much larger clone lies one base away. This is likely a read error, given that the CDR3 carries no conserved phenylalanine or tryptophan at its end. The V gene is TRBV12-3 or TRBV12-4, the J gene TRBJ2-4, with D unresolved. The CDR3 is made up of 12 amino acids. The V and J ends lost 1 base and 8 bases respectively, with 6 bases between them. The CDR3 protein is CASSLVLDIQYI. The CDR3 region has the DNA TGTGCCAGCAGTTTAGTCTTGGACATTCAGTACATC.

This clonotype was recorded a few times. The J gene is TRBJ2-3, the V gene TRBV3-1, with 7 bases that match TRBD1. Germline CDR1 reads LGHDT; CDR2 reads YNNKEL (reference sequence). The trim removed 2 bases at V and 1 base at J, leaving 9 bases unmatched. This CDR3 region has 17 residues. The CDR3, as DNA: TGTGCCAGCAGCCAATACCCAGGGGGTGTAGGCACAGATACGCAGTATTTT. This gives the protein CASSQYPGGVGTDTQYF.

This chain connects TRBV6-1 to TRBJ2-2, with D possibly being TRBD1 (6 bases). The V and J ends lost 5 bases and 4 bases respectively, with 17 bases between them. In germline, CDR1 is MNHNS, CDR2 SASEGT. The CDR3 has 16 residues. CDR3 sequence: CASSYHPGQSTGELFF. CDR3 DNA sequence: TGTGCCAGCAGTTACCACCCGGGACAAAGCACCGGGGAGCTGTTTTTT.

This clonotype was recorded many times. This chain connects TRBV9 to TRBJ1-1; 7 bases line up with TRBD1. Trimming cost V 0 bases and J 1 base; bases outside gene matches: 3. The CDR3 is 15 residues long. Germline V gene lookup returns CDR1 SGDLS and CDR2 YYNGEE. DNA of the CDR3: TGTGCCAGCAGCGTAGAGGGGGACAGGAACACTGAAGCTTTCTTT. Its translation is CASSVEGDRNTEAFF.

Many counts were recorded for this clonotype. CDR3 nucleotides: TGTGCCAGCAGCAAGAGGACAGCTAGCAATCAGCCCCAGCATTTT. Its protein product is CASSKRTASNQPQHF. The chain has TRBV7-8 and TRBJ1-5; a weak D match, TRBD1 (6 bases). Germline CDR1 is SGHVS and CDR2 is FQNEAQ. The CDR3 runs 15 residues. With 5 bases removed from V and 0 bases from J, the gap between germline ends came to 11 bases.

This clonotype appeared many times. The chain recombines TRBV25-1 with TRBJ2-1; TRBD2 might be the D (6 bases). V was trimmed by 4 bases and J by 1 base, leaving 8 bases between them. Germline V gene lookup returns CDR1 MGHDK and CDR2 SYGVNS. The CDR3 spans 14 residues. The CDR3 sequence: CASSVGGSYNEQFF. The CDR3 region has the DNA TGTGCCAGCAGTGTGGGGGGTTCCTACAATGAGCAGTTCTTC.

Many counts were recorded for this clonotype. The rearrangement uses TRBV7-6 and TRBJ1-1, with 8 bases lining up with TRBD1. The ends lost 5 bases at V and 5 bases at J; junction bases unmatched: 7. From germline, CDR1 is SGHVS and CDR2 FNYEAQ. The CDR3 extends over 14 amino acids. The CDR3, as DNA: TGTGCCAGCAGCCCAGGGGGCGCGGGGACTGAAGCTTTCTTT. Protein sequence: CASSPGGAGTEAFF.